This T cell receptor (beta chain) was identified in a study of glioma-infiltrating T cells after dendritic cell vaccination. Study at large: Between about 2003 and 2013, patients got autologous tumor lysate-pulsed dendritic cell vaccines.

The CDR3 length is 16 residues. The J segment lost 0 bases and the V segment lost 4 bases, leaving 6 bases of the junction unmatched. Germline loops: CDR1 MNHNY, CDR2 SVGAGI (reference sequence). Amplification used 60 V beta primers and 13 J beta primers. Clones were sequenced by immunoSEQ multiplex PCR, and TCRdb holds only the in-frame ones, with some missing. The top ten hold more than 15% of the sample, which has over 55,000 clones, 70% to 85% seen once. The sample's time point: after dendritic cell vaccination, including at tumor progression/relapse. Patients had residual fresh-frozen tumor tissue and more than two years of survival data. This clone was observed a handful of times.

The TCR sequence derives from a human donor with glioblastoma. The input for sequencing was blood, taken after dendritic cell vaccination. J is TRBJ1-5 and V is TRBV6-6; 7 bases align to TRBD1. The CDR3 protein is CASSSPQGDSNQPQHF. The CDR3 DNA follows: TGTGCCAGCAGTTCACCTCAGGGGGATAGCAATCAGCCCCAGCATTTT.